This note documents a single T cell receptor beta chain sequence. Its antigen is unknown. PCR primers comprised 60 Vbeta and 13 Jbeta primers. Here immunoSEQ multiplex PCR was the method, and the copy in TCRdb shows in-frame clones only, minus some. The data show roughly 220,000 clones, around four fifths seen once. V lost 5 bases to trimming and J lost 5 bases; unmatched junction nucleotides: 6. Germline assignment: CDR1 SEHNR and CDR2 FQNEAQ (reference sequence). The CDR3 spans 15 residues. The data were taken from a study of cytomegalovirus exposure and HLA in healthy donors. General study findings and limits: According to an earlier analysis, most TCR beta V segments yielded productive rearrangements about 90% or about 30% of the time. The authors later linked a missense DCLRE1C variant to TCR beta V- and J-gene trimming. Presence/absence analysis assumed near-uniform sequencing depth across donors.

Donors sampled were nominally healthy, though unrecorded immune exposures were likely. This receptor was identified in a man aged 45-60 years in good health and CMV-seronegative. This chain joins TRBV7-9 and TRBJ2-7; 13 bases line up with TRBD2. Input material: PBMCs. The CDR3 sequence is CASSHGGTSGNEQYF. In DNA form, the CDR3 reads TGTGCCAGCAGCCACGGTGGGACTAGCGGGAACGAGCAGTACTTC.